The 24 T cell receptor beta chains given below trace back to one sample, sequenced in a study of blood T cell repertoires in COVID-19. TCRdb's table, derived via immunoSEQ multiplex PCR, lists solely in-frame clones and lacks some. This sample has some 210,000 clones, with over 75% found just once. The material sequenced was peripheral blood. Source of these receptors: a woman aged 40-49 years with acute or convalescent COVID-19.

The chain uses TRBV6-5 and TRBJ2-4, with D perhaps TRBD2 (7 bases). The CDR3 runs 15 residues. Trimming removed 2 bases at V and 7 bases at J, with 15 bases between. Germline V gene sequence: CDR1 MNHEY, CDR2 SVGAGI. In nucleotides, the CDR3 is TGTGCCAGCAGTTACAGAGGGGGGGCTAACAACATTCAGTACTTC. It specifies CASSYRGGANNIQYF.

In DNA form, the CDR3 reads TGTGCCAGCAGCCCCCCCGGCGGGGGACCGAACACTGAAGCTTTCTTT. This sequence encodes CASSPPGGGPNTEAFF. The V and J genes are TRBV9 and TRBJ1-1; D perhaps matches TRBD1 (5 bases). Germline lookup yields CDR1 SGDLS and CDR2 YYNGEE. The CDR3 has 16 amino acids. Trimming stripped 4 bases from V and 1 base from J, with 17 bases between.

The CDR3 is CASRQAPGGVNTEAFF. The DNA for the CDR3 is TGTGCCAGCAGACAGGCCCCCGGCGGGGTGAACACTGAAGCTTTCTTT. V usage is TRBV3-1 (or the pseudogene TRBV3-2) and J usage is TRBJ1-1; maybe TRBD1 (5 bases). The CDR3 totals 16 residues. The germline gives CDR1 LGHDT, CDR2 YNNKEL (reference sequence). The V end lost 6 bases, the J end lost 0 bases, and 17 bases lay between the germline ends.

The V call is TRBV29-1, the J call TRBJ1-2; 8 bases are shared with TRBD1. Germline assignment: CDR1 SQVTM and CDR2 ANQGSEA. Trimming removed 4 bases from V and 8 bases from J; junction bases left unmatched: 3. This CDR3 is 11 amino acids long. CDR3 DNA: TGCAGCGTTGCCCGACAGGGGGGCTACACCTTC. Protein sequence: CSVARQGGYTF.

This rearrangement joins TRBV6-5 to TRBJ1-2, with D maybe TRBD1 (5 bases). V lost 4 bases, J lost 6 bases, and 18 bases lay in between. The CDR3 length is 15 residues. Germline CDR1 and CDR2: MNHEY and SVGAGI. The CDR3 bases are TGTGCCAGCAGTTCGCCTCTGGGGGGGGGAAATGGCTACACCTTC. Amino acid sequence: CASSSPLGGGNGYTF.

The chain has TRBV6-1 and TRBJ2-5, with D uncertain. The CDR3 sequence is 13 residues long. CDR1 and CDR2 (germline): MNHNS, SASEGT. The germline V and J ends were trimmed by 2 bases and 2 bases, with 6 bases remaining between them. The CDR3 sequence: CASSEHQQETQYF. The CDR3, as DNA: TGTGCCAGCAGTGAACACCAGCAAGAGACCCAGTACTTC.

J is TRBJ1-5 and V is TRBV11-2; 10 nucleotides agree with TRBD1. Germline V lookup: CDR1 SGHAT, CDR2 FQNNGV. The CDR3 is 15 amino acids. Losses at the gene ends were 4 bases for V and 6 bases for J; bases not matched to a gene: 6. CDR3 DNA: TGTGCCAGCAGCTCTGGACAGGGGGGCAGTCAGCCCCAGCATTTT. Residues: CASSSGQGGSQPQHF.

The chain carries TRBV5-6 and TRBJ2-1; D is uncertain. There are 14 residues in the CDR3. Germline lookup yields CDR1 SGHDT and CDR2 YYEEEE. V dropped 3 bases and J dropped 7 bases, with 14 bases sitting between them. The CDR3 loop reads CASSSTLFGNEQFF. CDR3 nucleotide sequence: TGTGCCAGCAGCTCCACCCTCTTCGGGAATGAGCAGTTCTTC.

In its sample, this clone was seen once. CDR3 in amino acids: CAWSHTPSYEQYV. DNA of the CDR3: TGTGCCTGGAGTCACACCCCTAGCTACGAGCAGTACGTC. J is TRBJ2-7 and V is TRBV30; no clear D. Trimming shortened V by 2 bases and J by 3 bases, and 11 bases separated the two germline ends. The CDR3 loop spans 13 amino acids. Germline assignment: CDR1 GTSNPN and CDR2 SVGIG (reference sequence).

The V and J genes are TRBV5-6 and TRBJ1-2; 8 bases are shared with TRBD1. CDR3 length: 13 amino acids. Trimming at V came to 2 bases and at J to 6 bases, leaving 3 bases not matched to a gene. Germline V gene lookup returns CDR1 SGHDT and CDR2 YYEEEE. CDR3 DNA: TGTGCCAGCAGCTTTGGACAGGGAAATGGCTACACCTTC. Translation: CASSFGQGNGYTF.

The rearrangement uses TRBV3-1 (or the pseudogene TRBV3-2) and TRBJ1-1; possibly TRBD1 for D (6 bases). The germline CDR1 and CDR2 sequences are LGHDT and YNNKEL (reference sequence). This CDR3 comprises 14 residues. V was trimmed by 0 bases and J by 1 base, leaving 6 bases between them. The CDR3 DNA reads as TGTGCCAGCAGCCAAGAGGACAGGAACACTGAAGCTTTCTTT. Translated, it gives CASSQEDRNTEAFF.

The J gene is TRBJ1-3, the V gene TRBV27; D not resolved. V dropped 8 bases and J dropped 0 bases, with 2 bases sitting between them. This CDR3 has 11 residues. Germline loops: CDR1 MNHEY, CDR2 SMNVEV (reference sequence). CDR3 DNA sequence: TGTGCCAGCCGCTCTGGAAACACCATATATTTT. Translated, it gives CASRSGNTIYF.

This chain joins TRBV7-9 and TRBJ1-3, with D perhaps TRBD1 (6 bases). Trimming shortened V by 5 bases and J by 0 bases, and 14 bases separated the two germline ends. CDR3 length: 16 residues. CDR1 and CDR2 (germline): SEHNR, FQNEAQ (reference sequence). This CDR3 is CASSPSLDSSGNTIYF. CDR3 DNA sequence: TGTGCCAGCAGCCCCAGTTTGGACAGCTCTGGAAACACCATATATTTT.

This clone came up a few times. The chain recombines TRBV19 with TRBJ1-4, with D perhaps TRBD1 (5 bases). The ends were cut back, 8 bases at V and 0 bases at J, with 10 bases in the middle. This CDR3 comprises 14 residues. From germline, CDR1 is LNHDA and CDR2 SQIVND (reference sequence). CDR3 protein: CASAPGSTNEKLFF. CDR3 coding DNA: TGTGCCAGTGCCCCAGGGTCAACTAATGAAAAACTGTTTTTT.

The chain is built from TRBV12-5 and TRBJ1-2, with D perhaps TRBD1 (6 bases). Germline V gene lookup returns CDR1 LGHNT and CDR2 FRNRAP. V gave up 6 bases and J gave up 7 bases, with 15 bases separating them. The CDR3 is made up of 13 amino acids. CDR3 coding DNA: TGTGCTAGTGGCCGAACAGGGCTTAGTGGCTACACCTTC. This translates into CASGRTGLSGYTF.

This chain links TRBV5-1 with TRBJ2-5, with 8 nucleotides matching TRBD2. The CDR3 covers 13 residues. CDR1 SGHRS and CDR2 YFSETQ come from the germline V gene. The ends lost 7 bases at V and 1 base at J; junction bases unmatched: 3. CDR3 region: CASSAGGQETQYF. Written as DNA, the CDR3 is TGCGCCAGCTCTGCGGGGGGCCAAGAGACCCAGTACTTC.

The sample holds a few counts of this clone. The chain joins TRBV6-1 to TRBJ1-1; tentatively, D is TRBD1 (6 bases). V lost 8 bases to trimming and J lost 3 bases, with 19 bases between them. CDR1 MNHNS and CDR2 SASEGT come from the germline V gene. This CDR3 is 15 amino acids long. The CDR3 DNA reads TGTGCCAGCCTCCTAGGGGGAGGGGTGGACACTGAAGCTTTCTTT. It codes for CASLLGGGVDTEAFF.

This chain connects TRBV6-6 to TRBJ1-2; 9 nucleotides match TRBD1. The CDR3 contains 15 residues. Looked up from germline, CDR1 is MNHNY and CDR2 is SVGAGI (reference sequence). Trimming cost V 4 bases and J 4 bases; bases outside gene matches: 7. DNA of the CDR3: TGTGCCAGCAGTTCGAAAGACAGGGGGGCCTATGGCTACACCTTC. This encodes CASSSKDRGAYGYTF.

For the CDR3, the DNA is TGCGCCAGCAGCTTGGAAGACAGGGGAGGTGCTTTCTTT. This codes for CASSLEDRGGAFF. The chain uses TRBV5-1 and TRBJ1-1; 8 positions match TRBD1. The CDR3 runs to 13 residues. The V segment lost 0 bases and the J segment 11 bases; nucleotides outside the gene matches: 6. Per the germline V gene, CDR1 is SGHRS and CDR2 is YFSETQ.

The rearrangement links TRBV27 to TRBJ1-2; possibly TRBD1 for D (6 bases). V shed 5 bases and J shed 8 bases, with 21 bases lying between them. The germline gives CDR1 MNHEY, CDR2 SMNVEV (reference sequence). The CDR3 is 15 residues long. DNA of the CDR3: TGTGCCAGCAGTGCGAGGCAGGGGTCCGCGCGGGGCTACACCTTC. It codes for CASSARQGSARGYTF.

The chain employs TRBV5-1 and TRBJ2-1, with 10 bases lining up with TRBD2. From germline, CDR1 is SGHRS and CDR2 YFSETQ. The J segment lost 5 bases and the V segment lost 4 bases, leaving 6 bases of the junction unmatched. The CDR3 runs 15 residues. CDR3 coding DNA: TGCGCCAGCAGCATCCTAGCGGGGGACCACAATGAGCAGTTCTTC. Its protein is CASSILAGDHNEQFF.

The CDR3 loop is CASSRGQGNTEAFF. The CDR3 DNA reads as TGCGCCAGCAGCAGGGGACAGGGGAACACTGAAGCTTTCTTT. V usage is TRBV5-1 and J usage is TRBJ1-1; 9 bases are shared with TRBD1. V shed 4 bases and J 1 base; nucleotides not matched to a gene: 2. Germline loops: CDR1 SGHRS, CDR2 YFSETQ. The CDR3 sequence is 14 residues long.

The chain recombines TRBV27 with TRBJ2-7; a possible D gene is TRBD1 (7 bases). CDR3 length equals 14 residues. The V gene's germline CDR1 is MNHEY and CDR2 SMNVEV (reference sequence). The V end lost 5 bases, the J end lost 0 bases, and 11 bases lay between the germline ends. CDR3 in amino acids: CASSPGDSSYEQYV. CDR3 sequence (DNA): TGTGCCAGCAGTCCGGGGGACAGCTCCTACGAGCAGTACGTC.

This chain connects TRBV18 to TRBJ2-1, with 7 bases aligning to TRBD1. The CDR3 totals 17 residues. J gave up 10 bases and V 3 bases, and 18 bases lay outside the gene matches. Germline-derived CDR1 and CDR2 are KGHSH and LQKENI. CDR3 nucleotide sequence: TGTGCCAGCTCACCTGATCCTTGGACAGGAAAGAGGAGAGAGCAGTTCTTC. It codes for CASSPDPWTGKRREQFF. The full variable domain, completed using reference TRBV18 and TRBJ2-1, is NAGVMQNPRHLVRRRGQEARLRCSPMKGHSHVYWYRQLPEEGLKFMVYLQKENIIDESGMPKERFSAEFPKEGPSILRIQQVVRGDSAAYFCASSPDPWTGKRREQFFGPGTRLTVL.